This TCR beta chain comes out of a study of blood T cells in healthy people across ages (dated by TCRdb to between 2014 and 2017). Regarding the complete study: In model experiments, template switching captured roughly one uniquely barcoded TCR beta cDNA molecule for every two T cells. For two donors (one aged 18 to 29 and one aged 80 or older), the study analyzed two additional independent replicas of 1 million unique cDNA reads from the same blood draw. Age-related changes in TCR beta repertoire diversity were measured in the study by deep sequencing normalized with unique cDNA molecular identifiers. To avoid experimental bias, donors of different ages were spread randomly across the sequencing lanes. Four age groups were formed from the donors: young (average about 16 years), middle-aged (around 39), aged (62) and long-lived (approximately 80).

Systemically healthy Caucasian individuals from Russia, 35 to 50 in total and aged about 6 to 90 years, were included as donors. Approximately 10 milliliters of peripheral blood were collected from each donor into EDTA-treated Vacutainer tubes. PBMCs were isolated by Ficoll-Paque density-gradient centrifugation, with at least 7 million obtained per sample. Trizol reagent was used to extract total RNA from PBMCs, with at least 6 micrograms per sample. For every donor, flow cytometry on a PBMC aliquot measured the percentage of naive CD45RAhigh/CD27high T cells. V is pared back by 4 bases and J by 5 bases, with 18 bases lying between the germline termini. Taken from cysteine to phenylalanine, the CDR3 has 16 residues. The only DNA kept is the CDR3, 48 bases in frame from the first base. The germline V gene (reference sequence) provides CDR1 SGHNT and CDR2 YYREEE. Receptor libraries were prepared by 5' RACE. The instrument was an Illumina HiSeq 2500. A second PCR of roughly 6 to 12 cycles was performed with a sample-barcoded 5' primer and a J-beta primer mix. Each TCR beta cDNA molecule received a unique molecular identifier from a template-switch 5' adaptor carrying 12 random nucleotides. Each sample yielded at least 2.5 million CDR3-containing paired-end reads. First-strand cDNA was synthesized from all RNA with the Mint cDNA synthesis kit, primed by a TRBC-specific oligonucleotide. All cDNA was treated with uracil-DNA glycosylase and then went through a first 18-cycle PCR with the universal primers M1SS and BC2_uni_R. Under the source paper's analysis protocol: Each sample was normalized by randomly selecting 1 million high-quality reads, each carrying a distinct molecular identifier. Reads sharing molecular identifiers were discarded rather than binned into consensus sequences. CDR3 identification, clonotype clustering and error correction used MiTCR with a Q25 quality threshold and the strictest error-elimination algorithm. A nonparametric unseen species model using Euler transformation provided a lower-bound estimate of total TCR beta diversity. TCRdb applied fastp at Q25 and MiXCR to the public reads, then kept only in-frame beta chains. Identical CDR3 protein sequences are pooled into one entry, listed with their most common genes and DNA. These V and J calls rely on TCRdb rather than the paper's analysis. Across this sample there are approximately 800,000 distinct CDR3 sequences, with about 59% seen only once. Roughly a quarter of the sample comes from the top ten.

A remark on this clonotype: Its antigen has not been determined. Nothing much larger sits one base from this clone, and base qualities are not available.

What the work shows at the level of the full study, not this receptor alone: Observed TCR beta diversity correlated strongly with the percentage of naive T cells measured by flow cytometry. Conclusive comparison of naive and antigen-experienced compartments was prevented by the profiling of bulk unsorted PBMCs. Because the CMV infection status of the donors was unknown, age-related changes in expanded clonotypes may potentially have been confounded. Estimates of total diversity based on one million sequenced T cells were considered lower bounds and underestimates. The long-lived group showed more naive CD4+ T cells, fewer expanded clones and increased TCR diversity than the aged group, suggesting age selection. As age increased, observed TCR beta diversity per million T cells dropped in a roughly linear way, and a significant reduction was already evident by age 40.

This receptor was obtained from a man aged 25-45 years in good health. Sequenced material: blood. The rearrangement joined TRBV5-4 to TRBJ1-4; TRBD1 is possibly the D segment (6 matching bases). In nucleotide form, the sequence is TGTGCCAGCAGCCCTGAACCGGACAGAACGAATGAAAAACTGTTTTTT. Translated, it gives CASSPEPDRTNEKLFF.